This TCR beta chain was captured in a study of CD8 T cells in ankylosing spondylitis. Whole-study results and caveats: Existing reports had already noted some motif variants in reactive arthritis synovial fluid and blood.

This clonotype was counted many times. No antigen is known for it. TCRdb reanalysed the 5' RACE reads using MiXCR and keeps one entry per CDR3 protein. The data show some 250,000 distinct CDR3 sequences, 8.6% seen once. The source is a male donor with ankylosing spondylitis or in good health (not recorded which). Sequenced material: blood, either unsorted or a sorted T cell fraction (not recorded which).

In DNA form, the CDR3 reads TGCAGCTTTCGCTTGGGGCCTACTAGCACAGATACGCAGTATTTT. This gives the protein CSFRLGPTSTDTQYF. V gene TRBV29-1 combines with J gene TRBJ2-3, with D maybe TRBD1 (5 bases). V was shortened by 8 bases and J by 0 bases, with 18 bases between the two germline ends. In germline, CDR1 is SQVTM, CDR2 ANQGSEA. CDR3 length: 15 amino acids.